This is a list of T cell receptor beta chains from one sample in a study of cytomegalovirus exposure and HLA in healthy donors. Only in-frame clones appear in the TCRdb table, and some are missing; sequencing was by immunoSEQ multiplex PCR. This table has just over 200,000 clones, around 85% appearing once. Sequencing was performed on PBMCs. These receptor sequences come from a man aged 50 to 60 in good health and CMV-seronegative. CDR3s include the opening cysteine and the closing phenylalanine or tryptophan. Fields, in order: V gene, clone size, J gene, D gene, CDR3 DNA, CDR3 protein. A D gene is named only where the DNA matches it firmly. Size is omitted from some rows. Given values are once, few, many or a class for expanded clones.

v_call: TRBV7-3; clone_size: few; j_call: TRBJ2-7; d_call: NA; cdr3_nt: TGTGCCAGCAGCCCCCATGAACAGGGCTGGGAGCAGTACTTC; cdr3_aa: CASSPHEQGWEQYF
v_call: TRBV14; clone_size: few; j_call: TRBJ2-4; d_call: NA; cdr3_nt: TGTGCCAGCAGCCAAGGGCGAGGGATCGAAAACATTCAGTACTTC; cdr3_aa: CASSQGRGIENIQYF
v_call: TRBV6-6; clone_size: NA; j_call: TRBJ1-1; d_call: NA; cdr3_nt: TGTGCCAGCAGTCCCAGGACAGCTCTGCTTTTCGAAGCTTTCTTT; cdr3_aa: CASSPRTALLFEAFF
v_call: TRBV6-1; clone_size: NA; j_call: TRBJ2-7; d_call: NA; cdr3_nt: TGTGCCGGCAGCGCTGGGTACGGGGACTACGAGCAGTACTTC; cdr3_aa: CAGSAGYGDYEQYF
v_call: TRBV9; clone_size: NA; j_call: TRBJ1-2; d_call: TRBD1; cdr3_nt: TGTGCCAGCAGAGACAGGGGGAACTATGGCTACACCTTC; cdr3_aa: CASRDRGNYGYTF
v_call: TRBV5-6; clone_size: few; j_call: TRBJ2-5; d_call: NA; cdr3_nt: TGTGCCAGCAGCTTGCTAGCAAGGGAGACCCAGTACTTC; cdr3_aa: CASSLLARETQYF
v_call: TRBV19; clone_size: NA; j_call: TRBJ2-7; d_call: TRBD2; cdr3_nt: TGTGCCAGTAGTACTCGACTAGCTTCTTACGAGCAGTACTTC; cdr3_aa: CASSTRLASYEQYF
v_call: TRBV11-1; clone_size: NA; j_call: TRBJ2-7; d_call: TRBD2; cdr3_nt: TGTGCCAGCAGCTTTGAACTAGCGGGAGAAAAGCAGTACTTC; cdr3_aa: CASSFELAGEKQYF
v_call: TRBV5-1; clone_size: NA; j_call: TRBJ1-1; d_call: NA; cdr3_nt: TGCGCCAGCAGCAATCCCAGGGGAAAAGCTTTCTTT; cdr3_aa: CASSNPRGKAFF
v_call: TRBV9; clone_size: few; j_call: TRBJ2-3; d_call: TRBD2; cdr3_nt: TGTGCCAGCAGCGTCCTTACTAGCGGGGGACCCTCTACGCAGTATTTT; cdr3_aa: CASSVLTSGGPSTQYF
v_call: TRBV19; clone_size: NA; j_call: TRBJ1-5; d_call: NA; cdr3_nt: TGTGCCAGTAACAATCCAGGCAGGGCAAGCAATCAGCCCCAGCATTTT; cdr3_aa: CASNNPGRASNQPQHF
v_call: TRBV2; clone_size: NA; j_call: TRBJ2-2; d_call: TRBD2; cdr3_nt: TGTGCCAGCAATAGCGGGAGAGGGAACACCGGGGAGCTGTTTTTT; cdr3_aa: CASNSGRGNTGELFF
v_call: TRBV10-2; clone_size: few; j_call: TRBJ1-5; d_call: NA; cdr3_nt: TGCGCCAGCACGGGGGGCAATCAGCCCCAGCATTTT; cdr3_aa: CASTGGNQPQHF
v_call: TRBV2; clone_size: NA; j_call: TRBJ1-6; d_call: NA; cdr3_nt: TGTGCCAGCAGTTCCCCACAGGAATGGCTTAATTCACCCCTCCACTTT; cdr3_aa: CASSSPQEWLNSPLHF
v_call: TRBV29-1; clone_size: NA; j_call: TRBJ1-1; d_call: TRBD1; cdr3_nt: TGCAGCGTGGGGCAGGGGGCCTGGAATACTGAAGCTTTCTTT; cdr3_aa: CSVGQGAWNTEAFF
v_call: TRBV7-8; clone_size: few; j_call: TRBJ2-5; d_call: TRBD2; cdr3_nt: TGTGCCAGCAGCTCCTTAGCGGGAGGTCGCCGAGAGACCCAGTACTTC; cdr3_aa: CASSSLAGGRRETQYF
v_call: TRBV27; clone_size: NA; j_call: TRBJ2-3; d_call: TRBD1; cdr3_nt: TGTGCCAGCAGTTTTTCATCCAGGGGGATGACAGATACGCAGTATTTT; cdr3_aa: CASSFSSRGMTDTQYF
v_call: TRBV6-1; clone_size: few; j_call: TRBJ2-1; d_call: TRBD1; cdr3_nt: TGTGCCAGCAGTGTATGGACAGGGGATTACAATGAGCAGTTCTTC; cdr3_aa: CASSVWTGDYNEQFF
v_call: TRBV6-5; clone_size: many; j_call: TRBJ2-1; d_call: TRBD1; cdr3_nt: TGTGCCAGCAGTTACTCGGGACAGGGGGCAAGGAATGAGCAGTTCTTC; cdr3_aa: CASSYSGQGARNEQFF
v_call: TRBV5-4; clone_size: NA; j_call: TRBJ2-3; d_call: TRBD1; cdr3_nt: TGTGCCAGCAGCTTGGGGACAGGGAACACAGATACGCAGTATTTT; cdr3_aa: CASSLGTGNTDTQYF
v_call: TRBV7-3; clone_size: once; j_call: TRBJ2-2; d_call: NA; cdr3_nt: TGTGCCAGCAGCTTCAACGGGGAGCTGTTTTTT; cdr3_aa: CASSFNGELFF
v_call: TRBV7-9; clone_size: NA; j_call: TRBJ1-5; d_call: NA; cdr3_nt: TGTGCCAGCAGCTGGGACAACGGCAATCAGCCCCAGCATTTT; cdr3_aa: CASSWDNGNQPQHF
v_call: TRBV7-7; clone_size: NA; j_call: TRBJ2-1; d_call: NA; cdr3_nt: TGTGCTAGCAGCCCGGGTCGCGATGAGCAGTTCTTC; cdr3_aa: CASSPGRDEQFF
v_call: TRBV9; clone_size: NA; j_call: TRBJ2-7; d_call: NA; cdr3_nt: TGTGCCAGCAGCGTGGACATCTCCTACGAGCAGTACTTC; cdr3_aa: CASSVDISYEQYF
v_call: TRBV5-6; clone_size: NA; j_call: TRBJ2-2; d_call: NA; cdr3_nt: TGTGCCAGCAGCCTCTGGGCCGAGTACGGGGAGCTGTTTTTT; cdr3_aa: CASSLWAEYGELFF
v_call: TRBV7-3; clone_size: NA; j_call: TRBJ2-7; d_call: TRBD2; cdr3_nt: TGTGCCAGCAGCTCGACTAGCGGCGGCTACGAGCAGTACTTC; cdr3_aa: CASSSTSGGYEQYF